This T cell receptor beta chain appears in the sequencing data of a study of identical twins (dated by TCRdb to 2016 to 2018). At the level of the whole study: The study deep-sequenced TCR alpha and beta repertoires from monozygotic twins, unrelated adults of various ages and cord blood to test whether fetal clonotypes persist. Replicate twin experiments were performed at different times using different library preparation protocols to rule out contamination. Broader findings and caveats from the paper: In monozygotic twins, recombination models systematically underestimated out-of-frame TCR alpha sharing, but the models matched the sharing seen between unrelated individuals. Abundant cord blood beta clonotypes carried fewer insertions; young adult naive repertoires showed a weaker similar trend, while memory repertoires showed none. Excess twin sharing in beta out-of-frame sequences was weaker because fewer shared sequences lowered the signal-to-noise ratio. Out-of-frame TCR alpha sequences shared between twins showed an excess of low generation-probability sequences compared with coincidental sharing between unrelated individuals. Conclusions relied on cross-sectional statistical analysis, since the same donors could not be followed over many years. Zero-insertion analyses could be partly confounded by invariant T cells such as MAIT and iNKT, although diverse VJ usage argued against such confounding for most clonotypes.

Only healthy Caucasian donors were included. The twin cohort consisted of three pairs of female monozygotic twins, all aged roughly 18 to 30 years. Using Miltenyi CD45RO+ enrichment and human naive T-cell isolation kits, memory (CD45RO+) and naive T cells were isolated from PBMC. The method was 5' RACE. TCRdb lists the instrument as Illumina HiSeq 2000. Template switching added a universal primer binding site, and the final cDNA carried a unique molecular identifier that allowed TCR cDNA molecules to be counted accurately. Specific primers in the conserved constant-segment region were used to synthesize first-strand cDNA for the TCR alpha and beta chains. Each cDNA library was double barcoded, with a SMART-Mk sample barcode plus Illumina barcodes, to control for contamination. TruSeq adapter sequences and Illumina sample barcodes were added in two successive PCR steps. Sequencing of the TCR alpha and beta cDNA libraries was done on the Illumina HiSeq platform using custom primers. Per the authors' processing: MiGEC processed the raw reads to extract unique molecular identifiers, while MiXCR was used to determine the CDR3 positions. Recombination models were inferred per individual with the repgenHMM and IGoR tools using an EM algorithm. Shared clonotype analysis was performed with the tcR package in R, normalizing sharing by the product of cloneset sizes. Out-of-frame nonproductive sequences were analyzed to study raw recombination free of thymic and clonal selection effects. Through fastp at Q25 and MiXCR, TCRdb rebuilt clones from the public reads, retaining in-frame beta chains. Each entry is one CDR3 protein sequence, shown with its most common DNA and genes. What appears here as the V and J calls and clone size reflects TCRdb's work, not the paper's. The sample table contains 250,000 or so distinct CDR3 sequences; only one count was recorded for roughly 7% of them. About 3.6% of the sample belongs to the ten largest clones.

The V and J ends are trimmed by 5 bases and 4 bases, leaving 17 bases between them. CDR3 length: 15 amino acids, cysteine to phenylalanine. The only DNA kept is the CDR3, 45 bases in frame from the first base. From a lookup of the germline V gene, CDR1 and CDR2 are MNHNS and SASEGT. This clonotype was counted ten times or more. Its antigen specificity is not known. No base qualities exist here, and no much larger clone lies one base off it. These data were also reused for a study on yellow fever vaccine responses in identical twins. As described in the second report: The authors reported that the T cell response to vaccination in identical twins appeared partly convergent and partly personalized. Focusing on identical twins, the study followed the T cell clones that responded to the vaccine, and did so with precision.

The chain is encoded by TRBV6-1 joined to TRBJ1-2; the D gene cannot be named for sure. Source material: memory (CD45RO+) T cells sorted from blood. This specimen's cell subset or site label, per the study, means: CD45RO+ enriched T cells. The receptor was isolated from a woman aged 18-30 years in good health. The CDR3 is CASSTNGRSLYGYTF. The nucleotide sequence reads TGTGCCAGCAGTACCAATGGCAGGTCTCTCTATGGCTACACCTTC.